This T cell receptor beta chain came from a study of shared clonotypes between healthy human individuals. On the study more broadly: Plates per donor: three CD4 naive, three CD4 memory, two CD8 naive, one CD8 memory.

V lost 4 bases and J lost 7, with 14 bases in between. Per the germline V gene, CDR1 is SGHRS and CDR2 is YFSETQ. This CDR3 spans 13 amino acids. Measured with immunoSEQ multiplex PCR; TCRdb has only the in-frame clones, and not every one. The sample carries roughly 2,300,000 clones, 85% to 95% recorded once. About this clone itself: Its target is unknown.

Overall study results and limits: Generation probability values for non-shared clonotypes were lower than those for clonotypes shared by all four donors. Clonotype sharing among donors was expected to depend on sequencing depth.

This chain links TRBV5-1 with TRBJ1-1; D is possibly TRBD1 (6 bases). The source material was naive CD4+ T cells from PBMCs. Subset specified: CD45RA+ positively selected. This TCR came from a man younger than 35 in good health. Some clones in this sample may be carry-over from other donors' samples. The CDR3 sequence is CASSPGDRYEAFF. The CDR3 nucleotides read TGCGCCAGCAGCCCGGGCGACAGGTATGAAGCTTTCTTT.